The rows below give T cell receptor beta chains drawn from one sample of a study of blood T cells in healthy people across ages. Via MiXCR, TCRdb re-called the 5' RACE reads, giving one row per CDR3 protein. The sample has 650,000 to 700,000 distinct CDR3 sequences, 52% seen once. Sequencing used blood. These receptors all stem from a woman of 80 years or more in good health. Each CDR3 is given with its conserved first and last residue. Only part of the rows carry a size: once, few, many, or a class if the clone is expanded.

v_call	clone_size	j_call	cdr3_aa
TRBV9	few	TRBJ2-7	CASSVGPGSNEQYF
TRBV29-1	many	TRBJ1-4	CSVTGPGNEKLFF
TRBV15	.	TRBJ2-3	CATSRDGSEATDTQYF
TRBV3-1	.	TRBJ2-5	CASSPTGGRETQYF
TRBV3-1	many	TRBJ1-1	CASSRSGTSNTEAFF
TRBV2	.	TRBJ2-5	CASMRGARHQETQYF
TRBV12-3/TRBV12-4	many	TRBJ2-3	CASTTSGQDTQYF
TRBV4-3	.	TRBJ2-1	CASSQDPSRGTYNEQFF
TRBV7-9	many	TRBJ1-2	CASSLSRDGYTF
TRBV20-1	many	TRBJ2-5	CSARDQLAETQYF
TRBV5-1	.	TRBJ1-6	CASSLYGQGPSSSYNSPLHF
TRBV7-9	.	TRBJ1-2	CASSRDTELYGYTF
TRBV20-1	few	TRBJ2-4	CSASGGVTTKNIQYF
TRBV28	.	.	CTSSFGYEQYF
TRBV29-1	.	TRBJ2-1	CSVINNEQFF
TRBV5-1	.	TRBJ1-1	CASSPTGVGSGSEAFF
TRBV29-1	.	TRBJ1-1	CSVVSSDTEAFF
TRBV7-2	.	TRBJ2-1	CASGVGSNNEQFF
TRBV24-1	many	TRBJ2-5	CATSDFNRVLGETQYF
TRBV12-3/TRBV12-4	.	TRBJ1-6	CASRGGDWLSSPLHF
TRBV29-1	many	TRBJ2-7	CTERTGSYEQYF
TRBV12-3/TRBV12-4	many	TRBJ1-6	CASSVGQGAALHF